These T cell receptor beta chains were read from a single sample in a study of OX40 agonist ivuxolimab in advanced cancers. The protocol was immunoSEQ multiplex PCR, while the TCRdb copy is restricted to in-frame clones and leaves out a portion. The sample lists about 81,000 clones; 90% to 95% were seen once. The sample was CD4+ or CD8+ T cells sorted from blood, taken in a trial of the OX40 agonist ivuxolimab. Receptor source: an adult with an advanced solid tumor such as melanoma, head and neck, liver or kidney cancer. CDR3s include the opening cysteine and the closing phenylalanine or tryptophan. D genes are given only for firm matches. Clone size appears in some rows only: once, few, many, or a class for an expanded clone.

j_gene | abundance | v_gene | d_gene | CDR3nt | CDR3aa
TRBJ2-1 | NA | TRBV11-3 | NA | TGTGCCAGCAGCTCAAGGGGCCACCCGGAGCAGTTCTTC | CASSSRGHPEQFF
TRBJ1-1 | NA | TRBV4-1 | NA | TGCGCCAGCAGCCCCCGACCTTCTGGAAACACTGAAGCTTTCTTT | CASSPRPSGNTEAFF
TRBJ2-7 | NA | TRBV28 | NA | TGTGCCAGCAGTTTTGGGGGGCCTTACGAGCAGTACTTC | CASSFGGPYEQYF
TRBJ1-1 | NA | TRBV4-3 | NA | TGCGCCAGCTCCCAAGACGGGGGGCGCGGCACTGAAGCTTTCTTT | CASSQDGGRGTEAFF
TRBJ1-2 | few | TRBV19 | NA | TGTGCCTCCATTGCGGGCTATGGCTACACCTTC | CASIAGYGYTF
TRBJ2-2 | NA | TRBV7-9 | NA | TGTGCCAGCAGCTTAATAAAGGGGAGGACCGGGGAGCTGTTTTTT | CASSLIKGRTGELFF
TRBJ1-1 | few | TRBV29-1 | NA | TGCAGCGTTGCCCCACTTGAAACTGAAGCTTTCTTT | CSVAPLETEAFF
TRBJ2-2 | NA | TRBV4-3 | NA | TGCGCCAGCAAATCTCACAGGTCCAACACCGGGGAGCTGTTTTTT | CASKSHRSNTGELFF
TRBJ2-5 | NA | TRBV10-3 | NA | TGTGCCATCAGTCCCGGGGAGGGGGGGAGAGAGACCCAGTACTTC | CAISPGEGGRETQYF
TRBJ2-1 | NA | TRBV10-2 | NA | TGCGCCAGCGGGGGGGCGATAAATGAGCAGTTCTTC | CASGGAINEQFF
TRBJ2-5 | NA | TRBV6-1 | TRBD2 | TGTGCCAGCAGTGTAACGGGACTAGCGGAAGATGTTCAAGAGACCCAGTACTTC | CASSVTGLAEDVQETQYF